This T cell receptor (beta chain) was captured in a study of blood T cell repertoires in COVID-19. Authors' processing steps: From reference gene primer amplification, estimates of nucleated cell counts were derived. Data came from immunoSEQ multiplex PCR; TCRdb stores just in-frame clones and leaves some out. The V and J calls and clone size are taken from that table; D and trimming were inferred from the DNA. Among more than 200,000 clones listed, around 82% were seen once. V was clipped by 10 bases and J by 0 bases; unmatched bases: 17. Germline lookup yields CDR1 SNHLY and CDR2 FYNNEI. The CDR3 contains 19 residues.

The TCR comes from a man in his forties or fifties with active or convalescent COVID-19. Sequenced: peripheral blood. The gene calls are TRBV2 and TRBJ2-3, with TRBD2 matching 12 bases. The DNA of the CDR3 is TGTGCCATCCCTGTCCCCGGGACTAGCGGGCTTCGGAGCACAGATACGCAGTATTTT. This codes for CAIPVPGTSGLRSTDTQYF. The variable domain in full, completed from reference TRBV2 and TRBJ2-3, reads EPEVTQTPSHQVTQMGQEVILRCVPISNHLYFYWYRQILGQKVEFLVSFYNNEISEKSEIFDDQFSVERPDGSNFTLKIRSTKLEDSAMYFCAIPVPGTSGLRSTDTQYFGPGTRLTVL.